This TCR beta chain was recovered during a study of blood T cell repertoires in COVID-19. Study summary: COVID-19 samples from acute and convalescent phases originated in the United States, Italy and Spain. PBMCs, B-cell-depleted T cells, or T cells were the source of the cDNA or gDNA that made up the material.

This clone was recorded a few times. Germline V gene sequence: CDR1 SGHKS, CDR2 YYEKEE (reference sequence). The CDR3 spans 14 residues. The trim removed 4 bases at V and 1 base at J, leaving 3 bases unmatched. In the original processing: Amplification of reference gene primers was used by the study to estimate nucleated cell counts. Produced via immunoSEQ multiplex PCR; TCRdb's table is partial and in-frame only. The V and J calls and clone size were taken over from that table, and D and trimming were inferred from the DNA. Found here are about 150,000 clones, approximately 78% of them singletons; the top ten hold approximately 1.8%.

The sample taken for sequencing was peripheral blood. The sequence came from an elderly man with acute or convalescent COVID-19. The chain has TRBV5-5 and TRBJ2-5; TRBD1 aligns across 8 bases. The CDR3 sequence is CASSRQGLQETQYF. CDR3 coding DNA: TGTGCCAGCAGCAGACAGGGGCTCCAAGAGACCCAGTACTTC.